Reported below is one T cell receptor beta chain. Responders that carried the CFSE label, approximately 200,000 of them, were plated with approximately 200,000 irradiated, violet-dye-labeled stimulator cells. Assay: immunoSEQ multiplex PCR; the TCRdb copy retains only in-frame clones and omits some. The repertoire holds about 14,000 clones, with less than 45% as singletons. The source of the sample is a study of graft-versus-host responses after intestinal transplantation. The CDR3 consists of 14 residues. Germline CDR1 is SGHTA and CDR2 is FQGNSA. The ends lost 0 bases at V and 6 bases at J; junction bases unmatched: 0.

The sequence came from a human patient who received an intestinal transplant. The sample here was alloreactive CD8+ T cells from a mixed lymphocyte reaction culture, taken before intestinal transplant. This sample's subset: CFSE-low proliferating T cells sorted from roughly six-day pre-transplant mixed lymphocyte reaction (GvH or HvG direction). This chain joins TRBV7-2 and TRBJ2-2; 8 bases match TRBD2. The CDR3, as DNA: TGTGCCAGCAGCTTAGCCGGGGGGGCCGGGGAGCTGTTTTTT. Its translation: CASSLAGGAGELFF.